One sample yielded the 11 T cell receptor beta chains listed below, sequenced in a study of technical replicates of blood from a handful of donors. Measured with immunoSEQ multiplex PCR; TCRdb has only the in-frame clones, and not every one. Of around 74,000 clones in the sample, 80% to 90% were seen once. Sequencing used PBMCs. The receptors derive from a human donor in good health. Some clones in this sample may be carry-over from other donors' samples.

The chain carries TRBV19 and TRBJ2-5; D is unclear. CDR3 length equals 13 residues. V was shortened by 10 bases and J by 5 bases, with 17 bases between the two germline ends. Germline values: CDR1 LNHDA, CDR2 SQIVND (reference sequence). CDR3 sequence: CATSRQRLETQYF. The CDR3 nucleotides are TGTGCCACCTCCCGGCAGCGCCTGGAGACCCAGTACTTC.

The chain joins TRBV15 to TRBJ2-3; 7 nucleotides align to TRBD1. V was pared by 0 bases and J by 4 bases, with 4 bases of the junction left unmatched. The CDR3 loop spans 15 amino acids. Germline V gives CDR1 LNHNV, CDR2 YYDKDF (reference sequence). In DNA, the CDR3 is TGTGCCACCAGCAGAGATGGGCAGGGGGCAGATACGCAGTATTTT. Protein: CATSRDGQGADTQYF.

The chain links TRBV6-1 to TRBJ2-5; D perhaps matches TRBD2 (6 bases). The V and J ends lost 1 base and 2 bases respectively, with 20 bases between them. CDR3 size: 18 residues. Germline CDR1 reads MNHNS; CDR2 reads SASEGT. CDR3 residues: CASSEESGFAGLQETQYF. CDR3 bases: TGTGCCAGCAGTGAAGAAAGTGGGTTCGCAGGACTACAAGAGACCCAGTACTTC.

The genes are TRBV4-3 and TRBJ2-7, with 12 bases matching TRBD2. V dropped 1 base and J dropped 2; count of bases not matched to a gene: 3. The CDR3 length is 16 residues. Germline CDR1 is LGHNA and CDR2 is YSLEER. The CDR3 DNA sequence: TGCGCCAGCAGCCAAGGAGCTAGCGGGGGGGCCTACGAGCAGTACTTC. Its protein product is CASSQGASGGAYEQYF.

The chain couples TRBV18 to TRBJ1-6, with 11 bases fitting TRBD1. This CDR3 is built from 14 residues. Per germline, CDR1 KGHSH and CDR2 LQKENI. Trimming cost V 6 bases and J 10 bases; bases outside gene matches: 5. CDR3 residues: CASSLGQGVSPLHF. CDR3 bases: TGTGCCAGCTCCCTGGGACAGGGGGTATCACCCCTCCACTTT. Variable domain in full (rest from reference TRBV18 and TRBJ1-6): NAGVMQNPRHLVRRRGQEARLRCSPMKGHSHVYWYRQLPEEGLKFMVYLQKENIIDESGMPKERFSAEFPKEGPSILRIQQVVRGDSAAYFCASSLGQGVSPLHFGNGTRLTVT.

V usage is TRBV30 and J usage is TRBJ2-5, with D unclear. V lost 4 bases and J 4 bases, leaving 7 bases between the germline ends. The CDR3 has 11 residues. Germline V gene sequence: CDR1 GTSNPN, CDR2 SVGIG (reference sequence). CDR3 sequence (DNA): TGTGCCTGGACTGAGTCAGAGACCCAGTACTTC. Translated: CAWTESETQYF.

The chain has TRBV7-2 and TRBJ1-5; D perhaps matches TRBD1 (5 bases). V was shortened by 5 bases and J by 0 bases, with 17 bases between the two germline ends. CDR3 length: 17 amino acids. The germline CDR1 and CDR2 sequences are SGHTA and FQGNSA. The CDR3 DNA is TGTGCCAGCAGCCGTGGGTCCAGGGCCATTAGCAATCAGCCCCAGCATTTT. Translating it yields CASSRGSRAISNQPQHF.

The rearrangement links TRBV30 to TRBJ2-7; a possible D gene is TRBD1 (5 bases). Germline V lookup: CDR1 GTSNPN, CDR2 SVGIG (reference sequence). CDR3 length: 16 residues. The V end lost 2 bases, the J end lost 2 bases, and 19 bases lay between the germline ends. For the CDR3, the DNA is TGTGCCTGGAGTAAACTGAAGGGGCATCGGGCCTACGAGCAGTACTTC. Translating it yields CAWSKLKGHRAYEQYF.

This chain links TRBV19 with TRBJ1-1; no firm D call. CDR1 LNHDA and CDR2 SQIVND come from the germline V gene (reference sequence). V was clipped by 5 bases and J by 4 bases, with 11 bases between them. This CDR3 has 13 residues. The CDR3 DNA reads as TGTGCCAGTAGTGGGAGGGAGCTCACTGAAGCTTTCTTT. Encoded protein: CASSGRELTEAFF.

The chain joins TRBV14 to TRBJ1-6; D might be TRBD1 (6 bases). Looked up from germline, CDR1 is SGHDN and CDR2 is FVKESK. Trimming pared 5 bases from V and 7 bases from J, leaving 15 bases between. The CDR3 sequence is 15 residues long. CDR3 in amino acids: CASSLKGQLNSPLHF. The CDR3 DNA is TGTGCCAGCAGCTTAAAAGGACAGTTAAATTCACCCCTCCACTTT.

The chain links TRBV27 to TRBJ2-7, with TRBD2 as a possible D gene (5 bases). Germline assignment: CDR1 MNHEY and CDR2 SMNVEV (reference sequence). Deletions cut 5 bases from V and 1 base from J, with 12 bases between. The CDR3 runs to 14 residues. CDR3 sequence reads: CASSHLDSSYEQYF. CDR3 bases: TGTGCCAGCAGTCACTTGGACTCGTCCTACGAGCAGTACTTC.